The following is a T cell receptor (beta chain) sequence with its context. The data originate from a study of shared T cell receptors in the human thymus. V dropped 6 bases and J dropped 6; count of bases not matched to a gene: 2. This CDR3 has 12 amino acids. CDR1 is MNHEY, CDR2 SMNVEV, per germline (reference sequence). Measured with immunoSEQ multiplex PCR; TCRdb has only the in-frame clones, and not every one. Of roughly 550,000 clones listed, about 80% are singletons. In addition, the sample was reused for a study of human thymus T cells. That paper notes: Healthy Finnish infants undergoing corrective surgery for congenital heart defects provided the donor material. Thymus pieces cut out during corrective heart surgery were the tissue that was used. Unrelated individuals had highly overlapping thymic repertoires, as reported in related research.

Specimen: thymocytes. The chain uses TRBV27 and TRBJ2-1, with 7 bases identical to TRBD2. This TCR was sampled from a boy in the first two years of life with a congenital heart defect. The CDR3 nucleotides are TGTGCCAGCAGCTCGGGGGGCAATGAGCAGTTCTTC. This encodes CASSSGGNEQFF.